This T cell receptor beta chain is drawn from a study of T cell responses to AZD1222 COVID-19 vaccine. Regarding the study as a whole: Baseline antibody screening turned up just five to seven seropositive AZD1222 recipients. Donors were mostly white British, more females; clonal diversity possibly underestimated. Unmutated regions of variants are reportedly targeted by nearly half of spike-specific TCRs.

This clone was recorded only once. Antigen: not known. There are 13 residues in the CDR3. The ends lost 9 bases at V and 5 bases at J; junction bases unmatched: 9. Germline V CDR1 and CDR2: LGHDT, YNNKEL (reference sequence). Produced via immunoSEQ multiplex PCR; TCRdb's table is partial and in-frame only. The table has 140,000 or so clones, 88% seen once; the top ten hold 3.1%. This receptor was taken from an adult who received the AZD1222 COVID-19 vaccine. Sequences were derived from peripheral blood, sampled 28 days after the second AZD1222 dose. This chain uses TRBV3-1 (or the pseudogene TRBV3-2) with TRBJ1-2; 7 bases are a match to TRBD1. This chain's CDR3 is CAREGGARYGYTF. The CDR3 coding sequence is TGTGCCAGGGAAGGGGGCGCTCGTTATGGCTACACCTTC.